The 23 T cell receptor beta chains below all came from one sample that was sequenced in a study of T cell responses to AZD1222 COVID-19 vaccine. The method was immunoSEQ multiplex PCR; TCRdb's version includes in-frame clones alone and lacks a portion of them. The sample lists around 70,000 clones, 60% to 85% occurring once. The sequenced sample was peripheral blood, obtained on day 0 of AZD1222 vaccination. Receptors originate from an adult in good health.

This clone was observed a few times. The junction departs from germline at one end; a sequencing error may be responsible. CDR3 bases: TGTGCCAGTAGTTTAGATCCTAACACTGAAGCTTTCTTT. This gives the protein CASSLDPNTEAFF. The chain employs TRBV19 and TRBJ1-1; no reliable D call. CDR1 and CDR2 from the germline V gene are LNHDA and SQIVND (reference sequence). The CDR3 spans 13 residues.

This sequence joins TRBV28 and TRBJ1-2, with D perhaps matching TRBD1 (5 bases). With 3 bases removed from V and 2 bases from J, the gap between germline ends came to 10 bases. Per the germline V gene, CDR1 is MDHEN and CDR2 is SYDVKM. CDR3 length: 14 residues. The CDR3 sequence: CASSLVGPNYGYTF. CDR3 coding DNA: TGTGCCAGCAGTTTGGTGGGACCGAACTATGGCTACACCTTC.

In its sample, this clone was seen once. The chain has TRBV6-6 and TRBJ2-7; 7 bases align to TRBD2. The V segment lost 8 bases and the J segment 0 bases; nucleotides outside the gene matches: 7. Per germline, CDR1 MNHNY and CDR2 SVGAGI (reference sequence). The CDR3 is 14 amino acids. As DNA, the CDR3 is TGTGCCAGCCTGAGGTCTAGCGGCTCCTACGAGCAGTACTTC. Amino acid sequence: CASLRSSGSYEQYF.

The count of this clone is one. CDR3 sequence: CASSTYRGGGYTF. The CDR3 DNA is TGTGCCAGCAGTACGTATAGGGGAGGCGGCTACACCTTC. The chain recombines TRBV28 with TRBJ1-2, with D perhaps TRBD1 (5 bases). The germline gives CDR1 MDHEN, CDR2 SYDVKM. V lost 5 bases to trimming and J lost 8 bases, with 15 bases between them. The CDR3 length is 13 residues.

The chain carries TRBV4-1 and TRBJ1-5; 7 positions agree with TRBD1. The CDR3 spans 16 residues. With 0 bases clipped from V and 5 bases from J, the junction kept 7 bases outside the gene matches. The germline V gene encodes CDR1 MGHRA and CDR2 YSYEKL. The CDR3 DNA reads as TGCGCCAGCAGCCAAGAAGGACAGGCGAAGGATCAGCCCCAGCATTTT. Its translation is CASSQEGQAKDQPQHF.

This rearrangement joins TRBV18 to TRBJ1-2, with D tentatively TRBD1 (6 bases). V was cut by 5 bases and J by 4 bases, with 17 bases left in between. The V gene's germline CDR1 is KGHSH and CDR2 LQKENI. The CDR3 consists of 15 residues. CDR3 DNA: TGTGCCAGCTCATCAGGAACAGGGCTGGTCTATGGCTACACCTTC. Protein: CASSSGTGLVYGYTF.

The V gene is TRBV7-9, the J gene TRBJ1-4; D not certain. Looked up from germline, CDR1 is SEHNR and CDR2 is FQNEAQ (reference sequence). The CDR3 has 14 residues. With 3 bases removed from V and 8 bases from J, the gap between germline ends came to 13 bases. The CDR3 DNA reads as TGTGCCAGCAGCTTTAGCGAGATACAGGAAAAACTGTTTTTT. It yields the protein CASSFSEIQEKLFF.

The chain is built from TRBV11-2 and TRBJ1-6; TRBD1 is a possible D gene (5 bases). V shed 2 bases and J shed 6 bases, with 8 bases lying between them. The CDR3 length is 14 residues. Germline V gene data show CDR1 as SGHAT and CDR2 as FQNNGV. The DNA of the CDR3 is TGTGCCAGCAGCTTACAGGGTTCTAATTCACCCCTCCACTTT. It encodes CASSLQGSNSPLHF.

V usage is TRBV5-1 and J usage is TRBJ1-3; possible D gene TRBD1, 5 bases. The germline gives CDR1 SGHRS, CDR2 YFSETQ. The CDR3 contains 15 residues. V lost 8 bases to trimming and J lost 3 bases, with 18 bases between them. The CDR3 DNA reads TGCGCCAGTTCTCGAAGCCGGGACCTTGGAAACACCATATATTTT. Protein: CASSRSRDLGNTIYF.

The chain combines TRBV29-1 with TRBJ1-5; perhaps TRBD1 as D (6 bases). The germline CDR1 and CDR2 sequences are SQVTM and ANQGSEA. The CDR3 totals 13 residues. The V gene lost 4 bases and the J gene lost 5 bases, with 12 bases spanning the gap. The DNA of the CDR3 is TGCAGCGTTGGCGATGACAGGTATCAGCCCCAGCATTTT. As protein: CSVGDDRYQPQHF.

The chain uses TRBV4-1 and TRBJ1-2; 11 nucleotides align to TRBD1. CDR3 length equals 15 residues. In germline, CDR1 is MGHRA, CDR2 YSYEKL. V shed 2 bases and J 7 bases; nucleotides not matched to a gene: 6. CDR3 sequence (DNA): TGCGCCAGCAGCCAAAACGGACAGGGGGCGCGTGGCTACACCTTC. Translation: CASSQNGQGARGYTF.

The chain combines TRBV7-2 with TRBJ2-1; 7 nucleotides match TRBD2. Germline V CDR1 and CDR2: SGHTA, FQGNSA. The J segment lost 6 bases and the V segment lost 3 bases, leaving 2 bases of the junction unmatched. The CDR3 is 13 amino acids. The CDR3 loop is CASSLSGGNEQFF. CDR3 in DNA: TGTGCCAGCAGCTTGTCGGGGGGCAATGAGCAGTTCTTC. Drawing the rest from reference TRBV7-2 and TRBJ2-1, the complete variable domain is GAGVSQSPSNKVTEKGKDVELRCDPISGHTALYWYRQSLGQGLEFLIYFQGNSAPDKSGLPSDRFSAERTGGSVSTLTIQRTQQEDSAVYLCASSLSGGNEQFFGPGTRLTVL.

J is TRBJ1-2 and V is TRBV7-8; 8 bases fit TRBD1. Losses at the gene ends were 5 bases for V and 7 bases for J; bases not matched to a gene: 12. The CDR3 totals 15 residues. Germline V gene sequence: CDR1 SGHVS, CDR2 FQNEAQ. CDR3 sequence: CASSPRQAGGPGYTF. CDR3 coding DNA: TGTGCCAGCAGCCCCCGACAGGCAGGGGGCCCTGGCTACACCTTC.

This chain connects TRBV9 to TRBJ2-1; no firm D call. This CDR3 is built from 12 residues. V lost 9 bases, J lost 0 bases, and 7 bases lay in between. In germline, CDR1 is SGDLS, CDR2 YYNGEE. The CDR3 spells CATGVSYNEQFF. In nucleotides, the CDR3 is TGTGCCACCGGTGTCTCCTACAATGAGCAGTTCTTC. The variable domain in full, completed from reference TRBV9 and TRBJ2-1, reads DSGVTQTPKHLITATGQRVTLRCSPRSGDLSVYWYQQSLDQGLQFLIQYYNGEERAKGNILERFSAQQFPDLHSELNLSSLELGDSALYFCATGVSYNEQFFGPGTRLTVL.

This chain links TRBV9 with TRBJ2-1; 7 nucleotides line up with TRBD2. CDR1 and CDR2 (germline): SGDLS, YYNGEE. J was trimmed by 0 bases and V by 4 bases; bases with no gene match: 4. The CDR3 runs to 15 residues. CDR3 in amino acids: CASSSGVSSYNEQFF. The CDR3 DNA follows: TGTGCCAGCAGCAGCGGGGTAAGCTCCTACAATGAGCAGTTCTTC.

The chain links TRBV30 to TRBJ2-3; D gene ambiguous. The CDR3 contains 11 residues. Trimming removed 4 bases from V and 2 bases from J, with 4 bases in between. CDR1 and CDR2 (germline): GTSNPN, SVGIG (reference sequence). Written as DNA, the CDR3 is TGTGCCTGGAAGAACACAGATACGCAGTATTTT. It encodes CAWKNTDTQYF.

J is TRBJ2-2 and V is TRBV7-9; D might be TRBD1 (6 bases). This CDR3 region has 16 residues. Between the trimmed V and J ends, which lost 2 bases and 3 bases, there was a span of 13 bases. Germline loops: CDR1 SEHNR, CDR2 FQNEAQ (reference sequence). In DNA, the CDR3 is TGTGCCAGCAGCTTATCCAGGGGCTTGGACACCGGGGAGCTGTTTTTT. It codes for CASSLSRGLDTGELFF.

This clone came up a few times. V is TRBV6-4 and J is TRBJ2-3; TRBD2 might be the D (5 bases). Trimming took 0 bases from V and 6 from J, leaving 13 bases between them. The CDR3 spans 15 residues. Looked up from germline, CDR1 is MRHNA and CDR2 is SNTAGT. This chain's CDR3 is CASSDSSSSGDTQYF. CDR3 nucleotide sequence: TGTGCCAGCAGTGACTCGTCTTCCTCGGGGGATACGCAGTATTTT.

This clone showed up just once. Here the CDR3 DNA reads TGTGCCAGCAGCCCGCAGGGCTGGGACGGGGAGCTGTTTTTT. It specifies CASSPQGWDGELFF. The chain is built from TRBV3-1 (or the pseudogene TRBV3-2) and TRBJ2-2; a possible D gene is TRBD1 (5 bases). CDR3 size: 14 residues. Germline V lookup: CDR1 LGHDT, CDR2 YNNKEL (reference sequence). V was shortened by 4 bases and J by 7 bases, with 13 bases between the two germline ends.

This clone occurred once. The genes are TRBV10-3 and TRBJ1-3, with D unclear. CDR3 length: 14 amino acids. The germline gives CDR1 ENHRY, CDR2 SYGVKD. V was shortened by 0 bases and J by 7 bases, with 10 bases between the two germline ends. CDR3 sequence (DNA): TGTGCCATCAGTGAGTCACCTAGCCGGAACACCATATATTTT. Its protein is CAISESPSRNTIYF.

This clone has a handful of counts. The rearrangement uses TRBV29-1 and TRBJ2-1; a possible D gene is TRBD1 (6 bases). This CDR3 is built from 12 residues. The germline V gene encodes CDR1 SQVTM and CDR2 ANQGSEA. Trimming took off 4 bases at V and 6 bases at J, with 10 bases between the two ends. This chain's CDR3 is CSVGTQGNEQFF. The CDR3 DNA reads TGCAGCGTTGGGACACAGGGCAATGAGCAGTTCTTC.

V and J are TRBV18 and TRBJ1-3, with D perhaps matching TRBD1 (5 bases). Germline CDR1 and CDR2: KGHSH and LQKENI. This CDR3 spans 15 amino acids. V was trimmed by 3 bases and J by 0 bases, leaving 9 bases between them. The CDR3 is CASSPVRGSGNTIYF. DNA for the CDR3: TGTGCCAGCTCACCGGTAAGGGGCTCTGGAAACACCATATATTTT.

This clone appeared a single time. V usage is TRBV5-1 and J usage is TRBJ2-3; 10 bases map to TRBD1. This CDR3 comprises 16 residues. Looked up from germline, CDR1 is SGHRS and CDR2 is YFSETQ. V gave up 4 bases and J gave up 5 bases; unmatched junction bases: 10. CDR3 loop: CASSLQGQGMRDTQYF. CDR3 coding DNA: TGCGCCAGCAGCCTACAGGGACAGGGGATGAGAGATACGCAGTATTTT.